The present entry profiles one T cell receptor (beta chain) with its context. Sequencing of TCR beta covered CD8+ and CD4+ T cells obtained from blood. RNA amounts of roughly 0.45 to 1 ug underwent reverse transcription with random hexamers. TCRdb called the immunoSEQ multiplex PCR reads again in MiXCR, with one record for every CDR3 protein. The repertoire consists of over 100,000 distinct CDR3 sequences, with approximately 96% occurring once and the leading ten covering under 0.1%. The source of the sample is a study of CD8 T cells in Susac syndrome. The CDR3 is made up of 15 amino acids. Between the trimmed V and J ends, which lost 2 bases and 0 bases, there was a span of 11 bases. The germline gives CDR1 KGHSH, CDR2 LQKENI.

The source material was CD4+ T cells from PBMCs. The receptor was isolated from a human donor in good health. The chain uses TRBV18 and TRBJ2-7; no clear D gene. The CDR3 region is CASSPTDAISYEQYF. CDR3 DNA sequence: TGTGCCAGCTCACCAACGGACGCAATCTCCTACGAGCAGTACTTC.